This passage covers 4 T cell receptor beta chains from one sample sequenced in a study of cytomegalovirus exposure and HLA in healthy donors. Both 60 Vbeta primers and 13 Jbeta primers went into the PCR. TCRdb's table, derived via immunoSEQ multiplex PCR, lists solely in-frame clones and lacks some. The sample shows 90,000 or so clones, 82% of them seen only once. The sample taken for sequencing was PBMCs. The source is a man aged 30 to 45 in good health and CMV-seropositive.

The V gene is TRBV2, the J gene TRBJ2-3, with TRBD2 matching over 9 bases. The CDR3 covers 15 residues. After removal of 1 base from V and 5 bases from J, the junction contained 4 bases not matched to a gene. Germline V CDR1 and CDR2: SNHLY, FYNNEI. CDR3 sequence: CASSEEGSGGDTQYF. Here the CDR3 DNA reads TGTGCCAGCAGTGAAGAGGGTAGCGGGGGAGATACGCAGTATTTT.

Turning to this clone: Additional DNA sequences in this sample encode the identical CDR3. The chain uses TRBV5-6 and TRBJ2-3, with TRBD1 matching 7 bases. This CDR3 spans 14 amino acids. After removal of 0 bases from V and 4 bases from J, the junction contained 2 bases not matched to a gene. The V gene's germline CDR1 is SGHDT and CDR2 YYEEEE. In DNA, the CDR3 is TGTGCCAGCAGCTTGGGACAGGGCGCAGATACGCAGTATTTT. Protein: CASSLGQGADTQYF.

The rearrangement links TRBV5-1 to TRBJ2-3; D remains unclear. Per the germline V gene, CDR1 is SGHRS and CDR2 is YFSETQ. V lost 2 bases and J lost 4, with 8 bases in between. The CDR3 consists of 13 residues. The CDR3 spells CASSFDLSDTQYF. CDR3 coding DNA: TGCGCCAGCAGCTTTGACTTATCAGATACGCAGTATTTT.

This sequence joins TRBV6-5 and TRBJ1-2, with D maybe TRBD1 (5 bases). The CDR3 length is 15 residues. V dropped 0 bases and J dropped 4 bases, with 12 bases sitting between them. Per the germline V gene, CDR1 is MNHEY and CDR2 is SVGAGI. CDR3 nucleotide sequence: TGTGCCAGCAGTTACTCGACGGGGGGATTCTATGGCTACACCTTC. It yields the protein CASSYSTGGFYGYTF.